Presented here are 22 T cell receptor beta chains from one specimen sequenced in a study of blood T cell repertoires in COVID-19. The data were produced by immunoSEQ multiplex PCR, yet TCRdb's version contains in-frame clones alone and is incomplete. The table records 300,000 to 400,000 clones, roughly 89% of them present only once. The sample consisted of peripheral blood. These receptors originate from a young woman who had recovered from COVID-19.

The rearrangement joins TRBV4-3 to TRBJ1-6, with D possibly being TRBD1 (6 bases). The CDR3 runs 15 residues. Deletions cut 0 bases from V and 7 bases from J, with 10 bases between. Germline loops: CDR1 LGHNA, CDR2 YSLEER. CDR3 sequence: CASSQDRGPNSPLHF. The CDR3 DNA reads as TGCGCCAGCAGCCAAGACAGGGGACCGAATTCACCCCTCCACTTT.

The rearrangement uses TRBV7-2 and TRBJ1-6; 9 bases line up with TRBD1. Per germline, CDR1 SGHTA and CDR2 FQGNSA. Trimming cost V 5 bases and J 10 bases; bases outside gene matches: 6. The CDR3 contains 14 residues. CDR3 amino acids: CASSLWTGVSPLHF. CDR3 nucleotides: TGTGCCAGCAGCCTCTGGACAGGGGTATCACCCCTCCACTTT.

This clone has more than one count but fewer than ten. V usage is TRBV19 and J usage is TRBJ1-1, with a tentative D call TRBD1 (6 bases). V lost 5 bases to trimming and J lost 5 bases, with 15 bases between them. From germline, CDR1 is LNHDA and CDR2 SQIVND (reference sequence). The CDR3 loop spans 14 amino acids. The chain's CDR3 is CASSYGRGLTEAFF. DNA for the CDR3: TGTGCCAGTAGTTACGGCAGGGGTCTTACTGAAGCTTTCTTT.

The V call is TRBV6-2 or TRBV6-3, the J call TRBJ1-5, with D hard to call. Germline values: CDR1 MNHEY, CDR2 SVGEGT. This CDR3 region has 13 residues. Deletions cut 2 bases from V and 7 bases from J, with 9 bases between. CDR3: CASSYAYQQPQHF. CDR3 DNA sequence: TGTGCCAGCAGTTACGCTTACCAGCAGCCCCAGCATTTT.

V is TRBV7-2 and J is TRBJ1-1; 9 bases match TRBD1. From germline, CDR1 is SGHTA and CDR2 FQGNSA. The CDR3 totals 13 residues. V was clipped by 5 bases and J by 11 bases; unmatched bases: 9. The CDR3 nucleotides read TGTGCCAGCAGCCCGACTCCCGGGACAGGGGCTTTCTTT. Its protein product is CASSPTPGTGAFF.

This chain joins TRBV6-5 and TRBJ2-7; maybe TRBD1 (5 bases). The CDR3 is 13 residues long. With 6 bases removed from V and 2 bases from J, the gap between germline ends came to 11 bases. The germline CDR1 and CDR2 sequences are MNHEY and SVGAGI. The CDR3 loop is CASRTGHPYEQYV. Written as DNA, the CDR3 is TGTGCCAGCAGGACCGGACACCCCTACGAGCAGTACGTC.

This rearrangement joins TRBV13 to TRBJ2-2; D perhaps matches TRBD2 (6 bases). The V end was cut by 8 bases, the J end by 6 bases, with 13 bases between. The CDR3 runs 13 residues. Germline V CDR1 and CDR2: PRHDT, FYEKMQ (reference sequence). The CDR3 reads CASLSGSAGELFF. The CDR3 DNA is TGTGCCAGCTTAAGCGGGTCGGCCGGGGAGCTGTTTTTT.

The chain recombines TRBV10-3 with TRBJ2-3; tentatively, D is TRBD1 (6 bases). Trimming left V 0 bases short and J 3 bases short, with 10 bases between. The CDR3 sequence is 15 residues long. Per germline, CDR1 ENHRY and CDR2 SYGVKD. The CDR3 DNA follows: TGTGCCATCAGTGAGTCTCCCGGACAGACAGATACGCAGTATTTT. This sequence encodes CAISESPGQTDTQYF.

The CDR3 is CASSQEAGDWTRSGYEQFF. As DNA, the CDR3 is TGCGCCAGCAGCCAAGAGGCTGGGGACTGGACGAGAAGTGGGTATGAGCAGTTCTTC. V is TRBV4-3 and J is TRBJ2-1; tentatively, D is TRBD2 (6 bases). Trimming stripped 0 bases from V and 8 bases from J, with 26 bases between. This CDR3 region has 19 residues. The germline CDR1 and CDR2 sequences are LGHNA and YSLEER.

The gene calls are TRBV6-2 or TRBV6-3 and TRBJ2-1; a possible D gene is TRBD2 (7 bases). Germline V lookup: CDR1 MNHEY, CDR2 SVGEGT. This CDR3 has 16 amino acids. With 5 bases removed from V and 5 bases from J, the gap between germline ends came to 19 bases. The chain's CDR3 is CASSGQGRGDNNEQFF. In nucleotides, the CDR3 is TGTGCCAGCAGTGGGCAAGGGAGGGGGGACAACAATGAGCAGTTCTTC.

The chain combines TRBV5-1 with TRBJ1-2, with 10 bases identical to TRBD1. CDR3 length: 16 residues. The junction had 9 bases not matched to a gene; V was cut back by 0 bases and J by 7 bases. Germline assignment: CDR1 SGHRS and CDR2 YFSETQ. The CDR3 DNA reads as TGCGCCAGCAGCTTGGTGGCCGGGACAGGGGATAGTGGCTACACCTTC. Protein product: CASSLVAGTGDSGYTF.

The chain is built from TRBV9 and TRBJ1-2; a possible D gene is TRBD1 (6 bases). CDR1 is SGDLS, CDR2 YYNGEE, per germline. This CDR3 has 16 residues. The V end was cut by 0 bases, the J end by 0 bases, with 12 bases between. CDR3 region: CASSVGTAPSNYGYTF. The CDR3 DNA is TGTGCCAGCAGCGTAGGGACAGCGCCTTCTAACTATGGCTACACCTTC.

This chain uses TRBV7-9 with TRBJ1-4, with 7 positions matching TRBD1. The CDR3 runs 14 residues. Trimming at V came to 5 bases and at J to 4 bases, leaving 4 bases not matched to a gene. The germline V gene has CDR1 SEHNR and CDR2 FQNEAQ (reference sequence). CDR3 coding DNA: TGTGCCAGCAGCCGACAGGGTATTAATGAAAAACTGTTTTTT. As protein: CASSRQGINEKLFF.

This chain connects TRBV7-6 to TRBJ1-2; D is undetermined. The V gene lost 3 bases and the J gene lost 8 bases, with 13 bases spanning the gap. Germline values: CDR1 SGHVS, CDR2 FNYEAQ. The CDR3 totals 13 residues. This CDR3 is CASSLVRGEGYTF. The CDR3 nucleotides are TGTGCCAGCAGCTTGGTACGGGGTGAGGGCTACACCTTC.

This clone was seen once. The chain joins TRBV27 to TRBJ1-2; 7 bases map to TRBD1. Trimming cost V 2 bases and J 4 bases; bases outside gene matches: 7. CDR1 is MNHEY and CDR2 is SMNVEV in the germline V gene (reference sequence). The CDR3 sequence is 15 residues long. CDR3 region: CASSLMGTVPYGYTF. CDR3 DNA: TGTGCCAGCAGTTTAATGGGGACAGTACCCTATGGCTACACCTTC.

This rearrangement joins TRBV2 to TRBJ2-3; 10 bases line up with TRBD2. Unmatched junction bases numbered 5, after V lost 2 bases and J lost 3 bases. In germline, CDR1 is SNHLY, CDR2 FYNNEI. CDR3 length: 16 amino acids. The CDR3 DNA sequence: TGTGCCAGCAGTGAACGCCGACTAGCGGGTACAGATACGCAGTATTTT. Its translation is CASSERRLAGTDTQYF.

The chain employs TRBV19 and TRBJ1-1; D is uncertain. Germline CDR1 reads LNHDA; CDR2 reads SQIVND (reference sequence). The ends were cut back, 3 bases at V and 1 base at J, with 9 bases in the middle. The CDR3 totals 14 residues. In DNA form, the CDR3 reads TGTGCCAGTAGTATCCGCGCCGCGAACACTGAAGCTTTCTTT. Translating gives CASSIRAANTEAFF.

This chain uses TRBV7-9 with TRBJ1-1; D is possibly TRBD1 (5 bases). CDR1 and CDR2 (germline): SEHNR, FQNEAQ (reference sequence). The CDR3 is 14 amino acids. V was trimmed by 3 bases and J by 0 bases, leaving 8 bases between them. The CDR3, as DNA: TGTGCCAGCAGCTTTGGGGGGATGAACACTGAAGCTTTCTTT. It codes for CASSFGGMNTEAFF.

The V and J genes are TRBV19 and TRBJ1-2; D is perhaps TRBD1 (6 bases). The germline CDR1 and CDR2 sequences are LNHDA and SQIVND (reference sequence). Trimming took 3 bases from V and 1 from J, leaving 12 bases between them. The CDR3 covers 15 residues. The CDR3 is CASSIGTRINYGYTF. The CDR3 region has the DNA TGTGCCAGTAGTATCGGGACAAGGATTAACTATGGCTACACCTTC. Full variable domain (remainder filled in from reference TRBV19 and TRBJ1-2): DGGITQSPKYLFRKEGQNVTLSCEQNLNHDAMYWYRQDPGQGLRLIYYSQIVNDFQKGDIAEGYSVSREKKESFPLTVTSAQKNPTAFYLCASSIGTRINYGYTFGSGTRLTVV.

The count of this clone is one. The chain employs TRBV9 and TRBJ1-3; 7 bases agree with TRBD1. CDR1 and CDR2 from the germline V gene are SGDLS and YYNGEE. The CDR3 consists of 16 residues. Germline trimming cut 4 bases from V and 0 bases from J; bases unmatched to any gene: 7. The CDR3, as DNA: TGTGCCAGCAGCACCCAAGGGACAGTCTCTGGAAACACCATATATTTT. Translation gives CASSTQGTVSGNTIYF.

The genes are TRBV5-4 and TRBJ1-2; D gene ambiguous. In germline, CDR1 is SGHNT, CDR2 YYREEE (reference sequence). This CDR3 has 16 residues. Trimming took 0 bases from V and 0 from J, leaving 12 bases between them. The CDR3 DNA reads as TGTGCCAGCAGCTTGGCAAGCGGGTTAGCTAACTATGGCTACACCTTC. Translating it yields CASSLASGLANYGYTF.

This clone showed up just a few times. V and J are TRBV9 and TRBJ1-6, with D perhaps TRBD1 (6 bases). This CDR3 is 14 amino acids long. Trimming removed 3 bases from V and 7 bases from J, with 11 bases in between. CDR1 is SGDLS, CDR2 YYNGEE, per germline. CDR3 sequence reads: CASSGAGVNSPLHF. The CDR3 DNA reads TGTGCCAGCAGCGGGGCAGGGGTGAATTCACCCCTCCACTTT.